The entry below gives a single T cell receptor beta chain sequence along with its context. CDR1 and CDR2 (germline): LNHDA, SQIVND (reference sequence). V was clipped by 9 bases and J by 7 bases, with 15 bases between them. This CDR3 region has 13 residues. Participating donors were healthy, HIV-negative adults free of recent acute infections or vaccinations. These data come from a study of shared clonotypes between healthy human individuals. TCRdb's copy holds only in-frame clones and misses some; the assay was immunoSEQ multiplex PCR. The sample holds about 2.4 million clones, 80% to 95% seen once. This receptor was identified in a man aged 18 to 29 in good health. Some clones in this sample may be carry-over from other donors' samples. The chain joins TRBV19 to TRBJ1-4; no clear D. Source material: naive CD4+ T cells from PBMCs. Described subset: CD45RA+ positively selected. The CDR3 region has the DNA TGTGCCAGCACCGGGTACAGCTTTGAAAAACTGTTTTTT. This encodes CASTGYSFEKLFF.